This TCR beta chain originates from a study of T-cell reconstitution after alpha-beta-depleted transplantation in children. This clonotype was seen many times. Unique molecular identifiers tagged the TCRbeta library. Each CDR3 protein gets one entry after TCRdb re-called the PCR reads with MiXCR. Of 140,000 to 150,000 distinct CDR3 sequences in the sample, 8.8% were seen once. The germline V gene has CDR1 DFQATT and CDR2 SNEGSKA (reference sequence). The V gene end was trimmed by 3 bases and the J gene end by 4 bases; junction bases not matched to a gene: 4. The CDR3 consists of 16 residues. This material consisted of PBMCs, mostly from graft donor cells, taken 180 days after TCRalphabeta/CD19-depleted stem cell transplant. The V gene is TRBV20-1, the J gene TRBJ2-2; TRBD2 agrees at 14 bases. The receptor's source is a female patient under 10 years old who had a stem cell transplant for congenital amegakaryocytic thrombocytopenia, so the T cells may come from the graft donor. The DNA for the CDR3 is TGCAGTGCTAGGGGACTAGCGGGAGTTCTCACCGGGGAGCTGTTTTTT. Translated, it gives CSARGLAGVLTGELFF.